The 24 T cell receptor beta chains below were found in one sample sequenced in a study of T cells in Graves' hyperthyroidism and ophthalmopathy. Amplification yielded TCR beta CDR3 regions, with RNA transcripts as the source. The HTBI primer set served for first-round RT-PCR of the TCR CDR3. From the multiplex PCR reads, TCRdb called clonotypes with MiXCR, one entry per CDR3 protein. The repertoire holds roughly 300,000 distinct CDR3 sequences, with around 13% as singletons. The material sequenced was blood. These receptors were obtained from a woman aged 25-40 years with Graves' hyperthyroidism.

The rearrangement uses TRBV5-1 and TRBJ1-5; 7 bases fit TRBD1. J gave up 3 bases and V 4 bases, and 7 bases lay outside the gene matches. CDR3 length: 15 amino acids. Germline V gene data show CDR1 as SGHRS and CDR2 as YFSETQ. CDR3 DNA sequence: TGCGCCAGCAGCCCTAGTGACAGGGACAATCAGCCCCAGCATTTT. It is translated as CASSPSDRDNQPQHF.

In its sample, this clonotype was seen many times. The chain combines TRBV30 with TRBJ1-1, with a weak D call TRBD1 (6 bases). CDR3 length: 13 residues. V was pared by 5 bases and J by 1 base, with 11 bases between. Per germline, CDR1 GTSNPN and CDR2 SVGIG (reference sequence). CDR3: CAWGRTENTEAFF. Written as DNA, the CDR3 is TGTGCCTGGGGCCGGACAGAGAACACTGAAGCTTTCTTT.

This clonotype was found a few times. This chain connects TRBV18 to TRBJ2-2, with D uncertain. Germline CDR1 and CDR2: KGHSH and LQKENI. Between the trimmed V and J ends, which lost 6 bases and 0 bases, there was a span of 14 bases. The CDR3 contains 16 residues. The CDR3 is CASSSQPLTNTGELFF. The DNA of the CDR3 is TGTGCCAGCTCTTCTCAACCTTTAACGAACACCGGGGAGCTGTTTTTT.

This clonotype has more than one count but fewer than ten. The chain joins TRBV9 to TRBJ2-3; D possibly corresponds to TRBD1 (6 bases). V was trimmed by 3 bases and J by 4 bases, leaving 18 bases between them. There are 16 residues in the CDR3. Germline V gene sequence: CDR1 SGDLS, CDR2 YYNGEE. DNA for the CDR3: TGTGCCAGCAGCGCCTGGGGGCCACTGGGCGCAGATACGCAGTATTTT. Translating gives CASSAWGPLGADTQYF.

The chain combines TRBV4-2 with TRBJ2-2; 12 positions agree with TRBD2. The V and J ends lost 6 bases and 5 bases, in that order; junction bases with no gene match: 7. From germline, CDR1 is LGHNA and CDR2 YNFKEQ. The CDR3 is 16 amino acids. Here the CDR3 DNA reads TGTGCCAGCAGAGATACTAGCGGGAGGCGGACCGGGGAGCTGTTTTTT. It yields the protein CASRDTSGRRTGELFF.

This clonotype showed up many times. CDR3 region: CASSLPRKGAQYF. The CDR3 nucleotides read TGTGCCAGCAGCCTTCCTAGGAAGGGTGCCCAGTACTTC. The chain has TRBV28 and TRBJ2-5; D gene ambiguous. The CDR3 contains 13 residues. From germline, CDR1 is MDHEN and CDR2 SYDVKM. V lost 6 bases and J lost 9, with 17 bases in between.

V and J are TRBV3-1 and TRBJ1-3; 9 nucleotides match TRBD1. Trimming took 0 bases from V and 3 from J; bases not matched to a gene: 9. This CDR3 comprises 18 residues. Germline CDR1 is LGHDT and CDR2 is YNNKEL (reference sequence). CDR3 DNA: TGTGCCAGCAGCCAAGAGGGTTTCCGGGACAGGGATGGAAACACCATATATTTT. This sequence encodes CASSQEGFRDRDGNTIYF.

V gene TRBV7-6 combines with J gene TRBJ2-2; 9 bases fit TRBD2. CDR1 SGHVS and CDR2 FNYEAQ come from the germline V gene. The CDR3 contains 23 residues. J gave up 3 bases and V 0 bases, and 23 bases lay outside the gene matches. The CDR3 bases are TGTGCCAGCAGCTTAGCGCTTGGGGTTACCCTGGGACTAGCACCTGGGGACACCGGGGAGCTGTTTTTT. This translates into CASSLALGVTLGLAPGDTGELFF.

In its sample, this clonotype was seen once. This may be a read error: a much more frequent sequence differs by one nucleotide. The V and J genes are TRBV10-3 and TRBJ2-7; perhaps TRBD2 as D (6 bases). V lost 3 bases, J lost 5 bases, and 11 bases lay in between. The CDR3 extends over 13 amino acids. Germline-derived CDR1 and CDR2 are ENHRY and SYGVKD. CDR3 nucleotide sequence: TGTGCCATCAGTGACGGGGGATTCGACGAGCAGTACTTC. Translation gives CAISDGGFDEQYF.

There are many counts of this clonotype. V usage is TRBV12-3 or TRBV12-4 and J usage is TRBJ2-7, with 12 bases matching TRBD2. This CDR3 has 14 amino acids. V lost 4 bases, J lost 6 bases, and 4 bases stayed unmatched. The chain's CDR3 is CASSSGGLAGEQYF. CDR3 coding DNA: TGTGCCAGCAGTTCAGGGGGACTAGCGGGCGAGCAGTACTTC.

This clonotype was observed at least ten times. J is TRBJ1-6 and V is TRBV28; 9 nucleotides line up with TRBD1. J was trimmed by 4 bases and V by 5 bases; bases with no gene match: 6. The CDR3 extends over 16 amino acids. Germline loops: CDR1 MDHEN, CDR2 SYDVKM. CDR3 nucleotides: TGTGCCAGCAGTCCTTGGACAGGGGCATATAATTCACCCCTCCACTTT. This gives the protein CASSPWTGAYNSPLHF.

The CDR3 reads CASSIYGREGHEQYF. The CDR3 region has the DNA TGTGCCAGTAGTATTTACGGCAGGGAAGGCCACGAGCAGTACTTC. This chain uses TRBV19 with TRBJ2-7, with D maybe TRBD1 (5 bases). V gave up 3 bases and J gave up 5 bases, with 17 bases separating them. The CDR3 is 15 amino acids. Per the germline V gene, CDR1 is LNHDA and CDR2 is SQIVND (reference sequence). The full variable domain, completed using reference TRBV19 and TRBJ2-7, is DGGITQSPKYLFRKEGQNVTLSCEQNLNHDAMYWYRQDPGQGLRLIYYSQIVNDFQKGDIAEGYSVSREKKESFPLTVTSAQKNPTAFYLCASSIYGREGHEQYFGPGTRLTVT.

The CDR3 nucleotides are TGTGCCAGCCGGACCAGGGAAAATTCACCCCTCCACTTT. Translated, it gives CASRTRENSPLHF. This chain uses TRBV12-3 or TRBV12-4 with TRBJ1-6, with D tentatively TRBD1 (5 bases). The CDR3 sequence is 13 residues long. The V end was cut by 8 bases, the J end by 7 bases, with 12 bases between.

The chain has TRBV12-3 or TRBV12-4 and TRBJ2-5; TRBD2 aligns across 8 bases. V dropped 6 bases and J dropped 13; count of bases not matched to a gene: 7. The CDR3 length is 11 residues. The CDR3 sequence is CASSRSGNWYF. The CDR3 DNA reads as TGTGCCAGCAGCCGTAGCGGGAACTGGTACTTC.

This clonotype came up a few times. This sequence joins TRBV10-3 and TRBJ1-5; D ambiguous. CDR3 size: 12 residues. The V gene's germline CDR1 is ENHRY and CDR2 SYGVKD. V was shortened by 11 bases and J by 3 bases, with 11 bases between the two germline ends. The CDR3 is CAQRFANQPQHF. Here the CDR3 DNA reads TGTGCCCAACGGTTCGCCAATCAGCCCCAGCATTTT.

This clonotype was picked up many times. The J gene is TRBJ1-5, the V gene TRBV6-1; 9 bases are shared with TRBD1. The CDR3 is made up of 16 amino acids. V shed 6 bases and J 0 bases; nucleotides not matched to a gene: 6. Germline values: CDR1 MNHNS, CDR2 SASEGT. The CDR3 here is CASRDRGFYSNQPQHF. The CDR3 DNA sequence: TGTGCCAGCAGAGACAGGGGGTTTTATAGCAATCAGCCCCAGCATTTT.

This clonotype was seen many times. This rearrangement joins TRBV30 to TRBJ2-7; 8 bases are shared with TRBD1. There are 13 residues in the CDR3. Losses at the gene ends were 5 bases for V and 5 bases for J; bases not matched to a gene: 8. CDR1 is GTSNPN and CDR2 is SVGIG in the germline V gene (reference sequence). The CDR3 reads CAWEKGQENEQYF. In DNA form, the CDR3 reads TGTGCCTGGGAAAAGGGACAGGAAAACGAGCAGTACTTC.

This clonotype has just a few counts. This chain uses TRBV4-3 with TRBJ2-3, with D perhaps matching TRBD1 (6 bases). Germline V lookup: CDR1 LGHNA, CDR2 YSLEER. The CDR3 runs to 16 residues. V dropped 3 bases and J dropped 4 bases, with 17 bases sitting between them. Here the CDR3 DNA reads TGCGCCAGCAGCCAGTCAGGGGTGAGGGACGCAGATACGCAGTATTTT. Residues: CASSQSGVRDADTQYF.

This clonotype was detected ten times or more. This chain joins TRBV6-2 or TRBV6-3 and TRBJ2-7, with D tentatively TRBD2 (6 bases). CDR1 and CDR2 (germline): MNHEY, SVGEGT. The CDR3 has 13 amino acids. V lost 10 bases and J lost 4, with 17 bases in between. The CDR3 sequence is CAIRDSRGYEQYF. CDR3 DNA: TGTGCCATCCGGGACTCGCGTGGTTACGAGCAGTACTTC.

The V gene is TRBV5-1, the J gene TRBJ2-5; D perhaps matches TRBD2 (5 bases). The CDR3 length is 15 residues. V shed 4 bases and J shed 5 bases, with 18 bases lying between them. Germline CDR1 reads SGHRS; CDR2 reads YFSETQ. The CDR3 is CASSALGLAGETQYF. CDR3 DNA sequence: TGCGCCAGCAGCGCGCTCGGTCTAGCTGGGGAGACCCAGTACTTC.

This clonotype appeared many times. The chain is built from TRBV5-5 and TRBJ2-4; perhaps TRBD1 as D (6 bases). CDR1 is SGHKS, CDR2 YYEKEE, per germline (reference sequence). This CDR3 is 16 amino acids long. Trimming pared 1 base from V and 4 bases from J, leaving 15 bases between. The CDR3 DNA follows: TGTGCCAGCAGCTTGCTTCGGGCCCAGGGGAAAAACATTCAGTACTTC. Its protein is CASSLLRAQGKNIQYF.

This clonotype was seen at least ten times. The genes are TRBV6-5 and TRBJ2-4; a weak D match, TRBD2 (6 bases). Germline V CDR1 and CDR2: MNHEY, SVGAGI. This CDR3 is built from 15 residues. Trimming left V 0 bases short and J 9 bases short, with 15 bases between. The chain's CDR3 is CASSYSNGPEGIQYF. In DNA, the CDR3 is TGTGCCAGCAGTTACTCAAACGGGCCGGAGGGCATTCAGTACTTC.

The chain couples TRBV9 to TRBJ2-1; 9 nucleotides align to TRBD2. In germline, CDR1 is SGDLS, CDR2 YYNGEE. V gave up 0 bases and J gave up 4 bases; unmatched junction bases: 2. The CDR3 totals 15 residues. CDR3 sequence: CASSVGLAGYNEQFF. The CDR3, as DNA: TGTGCCAGCAGCGTAGGGCTAGCGGGATACAATGAGCAGTTCTTC. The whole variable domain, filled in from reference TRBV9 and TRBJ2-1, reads DSGVTQTPKHLITATGQRVTLRCSPRSGDLSVYWYQQSLDQGLQFLIQYYNGEERAKGNILERFSAQQFPDLHSELNLSSLELGDSALYFCASSVGLAGYNEQFFGPGTRLTVL.

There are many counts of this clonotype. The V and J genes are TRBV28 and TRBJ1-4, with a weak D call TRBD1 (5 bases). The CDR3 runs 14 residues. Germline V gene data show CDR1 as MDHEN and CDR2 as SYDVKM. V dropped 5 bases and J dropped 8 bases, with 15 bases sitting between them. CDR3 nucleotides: TGTGCCAGCAGTCTCACATGGGGGAACGAAAAACTGTTTTTT. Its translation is CASSLTWGNEKLFF.